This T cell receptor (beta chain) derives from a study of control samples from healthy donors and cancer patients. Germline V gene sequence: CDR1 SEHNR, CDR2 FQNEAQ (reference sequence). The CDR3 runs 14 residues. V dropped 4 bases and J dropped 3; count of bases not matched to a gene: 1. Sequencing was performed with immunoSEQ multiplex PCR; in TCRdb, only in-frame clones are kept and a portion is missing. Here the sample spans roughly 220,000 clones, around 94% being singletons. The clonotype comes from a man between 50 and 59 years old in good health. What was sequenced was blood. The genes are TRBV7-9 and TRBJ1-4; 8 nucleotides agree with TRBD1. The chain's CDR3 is CASSWTGSNEKLFF. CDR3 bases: TGTGCCAGCAGCTGGACAGGGTCTAATGAAAAACTGTTTTTT.